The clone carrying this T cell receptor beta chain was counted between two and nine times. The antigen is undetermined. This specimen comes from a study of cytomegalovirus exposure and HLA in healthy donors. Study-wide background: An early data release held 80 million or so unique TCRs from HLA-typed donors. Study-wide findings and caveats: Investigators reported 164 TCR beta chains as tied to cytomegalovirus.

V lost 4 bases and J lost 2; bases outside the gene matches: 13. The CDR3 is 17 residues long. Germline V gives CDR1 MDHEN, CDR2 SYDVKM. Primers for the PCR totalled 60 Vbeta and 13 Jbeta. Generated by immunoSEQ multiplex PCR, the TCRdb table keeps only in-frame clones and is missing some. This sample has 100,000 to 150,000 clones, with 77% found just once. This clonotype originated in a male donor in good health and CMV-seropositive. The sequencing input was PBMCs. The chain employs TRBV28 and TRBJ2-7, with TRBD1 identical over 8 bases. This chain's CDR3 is CASSSPGPGGRTYEQYF. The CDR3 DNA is TGTGCCAGCAGTTCCCCTGGACCAGGGGGCCGGACCTACGAGCAGTACTTC.